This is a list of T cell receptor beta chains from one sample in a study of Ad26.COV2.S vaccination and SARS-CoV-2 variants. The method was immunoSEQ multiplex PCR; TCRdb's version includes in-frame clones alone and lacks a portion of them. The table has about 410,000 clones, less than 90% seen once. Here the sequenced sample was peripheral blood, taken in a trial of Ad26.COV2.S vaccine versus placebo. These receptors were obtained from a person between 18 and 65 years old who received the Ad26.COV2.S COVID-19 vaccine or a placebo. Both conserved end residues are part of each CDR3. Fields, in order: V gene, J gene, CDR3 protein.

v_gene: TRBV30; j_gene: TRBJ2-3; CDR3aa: CAAALDTQYF
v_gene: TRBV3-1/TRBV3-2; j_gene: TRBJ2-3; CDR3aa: CASSQRAGDTDTQYF
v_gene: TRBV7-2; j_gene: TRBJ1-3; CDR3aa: CASSLRGGGNTIYF
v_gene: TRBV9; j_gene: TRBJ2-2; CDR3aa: CASSVVTAGELFF
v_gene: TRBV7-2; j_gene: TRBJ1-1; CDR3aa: CASSWTSGNTEAFF
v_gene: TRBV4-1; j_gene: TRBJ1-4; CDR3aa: CASSQSTGGATNEKLFF
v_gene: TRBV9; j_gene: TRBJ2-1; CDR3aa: CASGRQGKKRNDEQFF
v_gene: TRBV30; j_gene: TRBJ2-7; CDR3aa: CAWSRTGGTTLQSSRGYEQYF
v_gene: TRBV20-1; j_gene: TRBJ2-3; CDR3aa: CSATGPDTQYF
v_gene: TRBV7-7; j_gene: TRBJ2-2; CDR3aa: CASSRTAETNTGELFF
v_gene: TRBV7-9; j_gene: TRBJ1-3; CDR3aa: CASSPTRTGPGNTIYF
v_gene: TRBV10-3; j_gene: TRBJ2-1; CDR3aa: CAISGQGTPEQFF
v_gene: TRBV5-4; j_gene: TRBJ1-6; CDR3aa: CASSSGRGPYNSPLHF
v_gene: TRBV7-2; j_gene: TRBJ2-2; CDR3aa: CASSLGLGQGTWTGELFF
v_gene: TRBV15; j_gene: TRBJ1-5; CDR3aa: CATSLGTGQPQHF
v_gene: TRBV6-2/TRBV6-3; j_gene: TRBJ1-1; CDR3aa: CASSRDREAFF
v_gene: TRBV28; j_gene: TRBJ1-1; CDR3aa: CASSTVQGADTEAFF
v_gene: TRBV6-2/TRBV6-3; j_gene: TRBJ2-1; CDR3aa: CASSSDSDGQFF
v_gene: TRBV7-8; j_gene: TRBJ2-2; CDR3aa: CASRSLFGRGELFF
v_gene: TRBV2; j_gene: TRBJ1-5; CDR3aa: CASSGDRGRQPQHF
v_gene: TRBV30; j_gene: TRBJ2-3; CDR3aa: CAWSVRSHLTDTQYF
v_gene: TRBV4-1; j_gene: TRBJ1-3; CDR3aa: CASSHLGQGYRDNRNTIYF
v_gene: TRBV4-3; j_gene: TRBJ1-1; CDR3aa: CASSQLRTGGQNTEAFF
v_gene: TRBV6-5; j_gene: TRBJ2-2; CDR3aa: CATEGRGDTGELFF
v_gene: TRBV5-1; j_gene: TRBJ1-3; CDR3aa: CASSPGQPGNTIYF
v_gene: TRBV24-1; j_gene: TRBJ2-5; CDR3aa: CATSDLDQETQYF
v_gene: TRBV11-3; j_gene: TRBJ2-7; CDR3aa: CASSSRDRDYEQYF
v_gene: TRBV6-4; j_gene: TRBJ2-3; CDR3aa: CASSDSDRATDTQYF